This T cell receptor beta chain comes out of a study of blood T cell repertoires in COVID-19. Study-level information: Nucleic acid was either cDNA or gDNA, and it came from T cells, B-cell-depleted T cells, or PBMCs.

Participants came from about two dozen US areas, aged about 18 to 89 years. Assignments of participants to cohorts depended upon their own reported clinical history. Sequencing was performed with immunoSEQ multiplex PCR; in TCRdb, only in-frame clones are kept and a portion is missing. The table has under 300,000 clones, 85% to 90% seen once. This clonotype originated in a man aged 18 to 29 who had recovered from COVID-19. The sample consisted of PBMCs or T cells enriched from blood (not recorded which).

The CDR3 protein is CASSVGTGEDEQYF. DNA for the CDR3: TGTGCCAGCAGCGTAGGGACAGGGGAAGACGAGCAGTACTTC. The chain has TRBV9 and TRBJ2-7; 9 positions agree with TRBD1. The germline V gene has CDR1 SGDLS and CDR2 YYNGEE. Trimming at V came to 0 bases and at J to 5 bases, leaving 3 bases not matched to a gene. The CDR3 runs 14 residues.